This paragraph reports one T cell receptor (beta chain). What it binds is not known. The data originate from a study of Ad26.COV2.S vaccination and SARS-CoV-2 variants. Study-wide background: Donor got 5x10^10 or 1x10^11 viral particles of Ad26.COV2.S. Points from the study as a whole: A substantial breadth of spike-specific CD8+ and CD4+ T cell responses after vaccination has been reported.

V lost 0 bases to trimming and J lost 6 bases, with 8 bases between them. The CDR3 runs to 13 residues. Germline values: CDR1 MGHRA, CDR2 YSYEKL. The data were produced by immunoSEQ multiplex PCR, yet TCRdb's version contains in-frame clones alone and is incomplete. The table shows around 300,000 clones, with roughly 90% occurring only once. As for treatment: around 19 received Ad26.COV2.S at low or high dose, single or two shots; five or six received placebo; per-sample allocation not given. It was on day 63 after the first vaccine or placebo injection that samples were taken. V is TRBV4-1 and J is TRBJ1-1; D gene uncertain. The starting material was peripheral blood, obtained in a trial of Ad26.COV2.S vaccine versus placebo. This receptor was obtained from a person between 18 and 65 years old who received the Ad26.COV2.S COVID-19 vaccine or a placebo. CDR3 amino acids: CASSQDPRPEAFF. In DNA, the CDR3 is TGCGCCAGCAGCCAAGACCCCAGGCCTGAAGCTTTCTTT.